One and the same sample provided the 23 T cell receptor beta chains below, sequenced in a study of T cells expressing NK-cell markers. TCRdb reanalyzed the 5' RACE reads and collapses them to one entry per CDR3 protein, without DNA. This listing includes some 600,000 distinct CDR3 sequences. Sequencing input: blood T cells: a sorted CD56 or NKG2C T cell subset, CD4+ or CD8+ T cells, or bulk PBMC T cells (not recorded which). The origin of the receptors is a man between 18 and 29 years old in good health.

The chain combines TRBV29-1 with TRBJ2-3; no DNA is available, so the TRBD2 call from TCRdb remains unchecked. Germline V gene sequence: CDR1 SQVTM, CDR2 ANQGSEA. This CDR3 has 16 amino acids. CDR3: CSVEDRLALSTDTQYF.

The J gene is TRBJ2-7, the V gene TRBV7-8. From germline, CDR1 is SGHVS and CDR2 FQNEAQ. The CDR3 is 11 amino acids. The chain's CDR3 is CASSLAWEQYF.

The chain joins TRBV20-1 to TRBJ1-3. There are 17 residues in the CDR3. Germline V lookup: CDR1 DFQATT, CDR2 SNEGSKA (reference sequence). CDR3 sequence reads: CSARAAGRDPRLDTTYF.

The CDR3 sequence: CASSEGPPNTEAFF. The chain carries TRBV7-8 and TRBJ1-1. The length of the CDR3 is 14 residues. Looked up from germline, CDR1 is SGHVS and CDR2 is FQNEAQ.

The chain has TRBV6-2 or TRBV6-3 and TRBJ1-1. Germline V gene sequence: CDR1 MNHEY, CDR2 SVGEGT. The CDR3 covers 12 residues. The CDR3 here is CASRAPGLEAFF.

The chain joins TRBV7-2 to TRBJ2-7; the D call from TCRdb, TRBD1, cannot be confirmed without DNA. The CDR3 spans 14 residues. CDR1 is SGHTA and CDR2 is FQGNSA in the germline V gene. The CDR3 here is CASARQGPSYEQYF.

This chain uses TRBV12-3 or TRBV12-4 with TRBJ1-3; there is no DNA to check the TCRdb D call of TRBD1. This CDR3 region has 16 residues. CDR3 region: CASRSRAGSSGNTIYF.

CDR3 protein: CASRTSGDYNEQFF. This chain links TRBV6-1 with TRBJ2-1; TCRdb's D call of TRBD2 is untestable without DNA. CDR1 is MNHNS and CDR2 is SASEGT in the germline V gene. The CDR3 totals 14 residues.

The CDR3 sequence is CASSRTSRANPHNEQFF. This chain connects TRBV4-1 to TRBJ2-1; the TCRdb call, TRBD2, lacks DNA for checking. This CDR3 contains 17 residues. CDR1 is MGHRA and CDR2 is YSYEKL in the germline V gene.

This chain links TRBV7-9 with TRBJ2-3; TCRdb proposes TRBD2, but this gene call is untestable without DNA. Germline V gene sequence: CDR1 SEHNR, CDR2 FQNEAQ (reference sequence). The CDR3 has 16 residues. CDR3 residues: CASSTRLAGGPDTQYF.

The chain employs TRBV20-1 and TRBJ1-3; TCRdb outputs TRBD1, but without DNA this stays unchecked. CDR1 is DFQATT and CDR2 is SNEGSKA in the germline V gene (reference sequence). This CDR3 is 14 amino acids long. The CDR3 loop is CSARPLTGGNTIYF.

This chain links TRBV5-5 with TRBJ2-2; lacking DNA, the TRBD1 call made by TCRdb goes unchecked. Germline-derived CDR1 and CDR2 are SGHKS and YYEKEE (reference sequence). This CDR3 region has 17 residues. The CDR3 loop reads CASSLRDPRGNTGELFF.

The rearrangement joins TRBV20-1 to TRBJ2-3; TCRdb reports TRBD2, a call that lacks DNA to check it against. The CDR3 totals 16 residues. The germline V gene has CDR1 DFQATT and CDR2 SNEGSKA (reference sequence). CDR3 amino acids: CSATTLAGADTDTQYF.

This chain joins TRBV3-1 and TRBJ2-1; TCRdb returns TRBD1, unconfirmable since there is no DNA. CDR3 length: 17 residues. Germline CDR1 and CDR2: LGHDT and YNNKEL (reference sequence). The CDR3: CASSDRALIGLLNEQFF.

The J gene is TRBJ2-7, the V gene TRBV30; TCRdb calls TRBD2, which cannot be checked without DNA. Germline CDR1 reads GTSNPN; CDR2 reads SVGIG (reference sequence). The CDR3 sequence is 14 residues long. CDR3 amino acids: CAWSTEGRQYEQYF.

This CDR3 reads CASSPLGLGINEQFF. This chain links TRBV6-2 or TRBV6-3 with TRBJ2-1; no DNA is available, so the TRBD2 call from TCRdb remains unchecked. The CDR3 spans 15 residues. CDR1 MNHEY and CDR2 SVGEGT come from the germline V gene.

This chain uses TRBV5-6 with TRBJ2-1; with no DNA, the TCRdb D assignment of TRBD2 cannot be verified. CDR3 length: 11 residues. Germline loops: CDR1 SGHDT, CDR2 YYEEEE. CDR3 loop: CASSQREGQFF.

V gene TRBV10-3 combines with J gene TRBJ1-1; TCRdb's D gene call, TRBD1, goes unchecked for lack of DNA. This CDR3 comprises 17 residues. Germline assignment: CDR1 ENHRY and CDR2 SYGVKD. CDR3 sequence reads: CAISESEWDRLNTEAFF.

This sequence joins TRBV5-5 and TRBJ1-5; the D call of TRBD1 rests on TCRdb alone, since no DNA is present to check it. This CDR3 comprises 16 residues. Germline CDR1 and CDR2: SGHKS and YYEKEE (reference sequence). CDR3 in amino acids: CASSADGGGGNQPQHF.

The chain employs TRBV7-2 and TRBJ1-6; TCRdb reports TRBD1, a call that lacks DNA to check it against. CDR1 and CDR2 from the germline V gene are SGHTA and FQGNSA. The CDR3 totals 15 residues. CDR3 sequence: CASSQGQGRSSPLHF.

The chain joins TRBV5-1 to TRBJ1-4. Per the germline V gene, CDR1 is SGHRS and CDR2 is YFSETQ. There are 15 residues in the CDR3. The CDR3 sequence: CASSSIATTNEKLFF.

The V gene is TRBV5-1, the J gene TRBJ1-2; checking the TCRdb D call of TRBD1 is not possible without DNA. The germline gives CDR1 SGHRS, CDR2 YFSETQ. The CDR3 loop spans 14 amino acids. CDR3 region: CASSLQGLSFGYTF.

The chain has TRBV12-3 or TRBV12-4 and TRBJ2-2. This CDR3 comprises 16 residues. The CDR3 region is CASSLIPTENTGELFF.